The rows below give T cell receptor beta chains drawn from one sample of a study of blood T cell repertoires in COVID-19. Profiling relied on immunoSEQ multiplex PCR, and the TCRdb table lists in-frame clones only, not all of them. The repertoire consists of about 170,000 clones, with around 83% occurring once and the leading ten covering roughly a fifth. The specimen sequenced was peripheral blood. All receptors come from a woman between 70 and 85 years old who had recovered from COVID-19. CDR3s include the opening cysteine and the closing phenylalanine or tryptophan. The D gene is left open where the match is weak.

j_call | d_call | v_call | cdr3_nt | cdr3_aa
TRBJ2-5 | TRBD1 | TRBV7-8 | TGTGCCAGCACCAACCAACAGGGGTCTACCAAAGAGACCCAGTACTTC | CASTNQQGSTKETQYF
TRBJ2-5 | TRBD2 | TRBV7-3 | TGTGCCAGCAGCTTAGGGAGGCGGGGGGGCCAAGAGACCCAGTACTTC | CASSLGRRGGQETQYF
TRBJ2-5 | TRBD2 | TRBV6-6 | TGTGCCAGCAGTTACGGGGCGGGCGGGAGCAGGGAGACCCAGTACTTC | CASSYGAGGSRETQYF
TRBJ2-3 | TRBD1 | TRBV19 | TGTGCCAGTAGTATGGAGGGGACAGGGGGCATTTATACGCAGTATTTT | CASSMEGTGGIYTQYF
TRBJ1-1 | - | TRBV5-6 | TGTGCCAGCAGCCCCCGGGGGGGGAACACTGAAGCTTTCTTT | CASSPRGGNTEAFF
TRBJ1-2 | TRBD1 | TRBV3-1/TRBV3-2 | TGTGCCAGCAGCGTAAGTGGGGGGACAGGGACCTATGGCTACACCTTC | CASSVSGGTGTYGYTF
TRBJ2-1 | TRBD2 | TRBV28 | TGTGCCAGCACCCACGGGAAGGGACTAGCGGGAGTGGGGTTCTTC | CASTHGKGLAGVGFF
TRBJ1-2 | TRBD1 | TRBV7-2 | TGTGCCAGCAGCCAGGGGGTCCTGCGGCAGGGAGGCTACACCTTC | CASSQGVLRQGGYTF
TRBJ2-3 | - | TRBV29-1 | TGCACCCTGGGGGGTGGTGGCACAGATACGCAGTATTTT | CTLGGGGTDTQYF
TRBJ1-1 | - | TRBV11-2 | TGTGCCAGCAGCCCGACGGGGGGGGCCACTGAAGCTTTCTTT | CASSPTGGATEAFF